The present T cell receptor beta chain was sequenced within a study of T cell clones after liver transplantation. Generated by immunoSEQ multiplex PCR, the TCRdb table keeps only in-frame clones and is missing some. Of 40,000 to 55,000 clones in the sample, 55% to 75% were seen once. This clone has only one observation. In germline, CDR1 is MDHEN, CDR2 SYDVKM. This CDR3 has 14 amino acids. V lost 7 bases to trimming and J lost 2 bases; unmatched junction nucleotides: 7. The receptor comes from a human patient who received a liver transplant. Some T cells may arise from the graft donor. This chain connects TRBV28 to TRBJ2-5; 7 nucleotides agree with TRBD1. The sample here was CD4+ T cells from blood, taken more than 53 months after liver transplant. CDR3 amino acids: CASISDRQQETQYF. DNA of the CDR3: TGTGCCAGCATTTCGGACAGGCAACAAGAGACCCAGTACTTC.